The clone carrying this T cell receptor beta chain was seen only a few times. The V end lost 6 bases, the J end lost 4 bases, and 10 bases lay between the germline ends. The germline V gene has CDR1 SQVTM and CDR2 ANQGSEA. The CDR3 is 12 amino acids. In the PCR, 60 Vbeta and 13 Jbeta primers were used. Libraries were prepared by immunoSEQ multiplex PCR; TCRdb keeps only in-frame clonotypes and omits some of them. Of hundreds of thousands of clones in the sample, 82% are singletons; the top ten hold approximately 6%. This specimen comes from a study of cytomegalovirus exposure and HLA in healthy donors.

The sequenced sample consisted of PBMCs. This chain links TRBV29-1 with TRBJ1-5, with a tentative D call TRBD1 (6 bases). The clonotype was recovered from a man aged 40-49 years in good health and CMV-seropositive. CDR3: CSVQDRNQPQHF. Written as DNA, the CDR3 is TGCAGCGTCCAGGACAGAAATCAGCCCCAGCATTTT.